Below are 18 T cell receptor beta chains sequenced from a single sample in a study of blood T cell repertoires in COVID-19. TCRdb's copy holds only in-frame clones and misses some; the assay was immunoSEQ multiplex PCR. Of more than 85,000 clones listed, approximately 85% were seen once; the top ten hold over 10%. The sample comprised peripheral blood. The receptor set was obtained from a human donor in a cohort sampled during active COVID-19.

This clone was counted a single time. The CDR3 region is CASSQRVQRASYNEQFF. CDR3 nucleotide sequence: TGCGCCAGCAGCCAGAGGGTCCAGCGGGCATCCTACAATGAGCAGTTCTTC. J is TRBJ2-1 and V is TRBV4-1; TRBD2 might be the D (6 bases). The CDR3 consists of 17 residues. V was shortened by 3 bases and J by 1 base, with 16 bases between the two germline ends. CDR1 and CDR2 from the germline V gene are MGHRA and YSYEKL.

The gene calls are TRBV25-1 and TRBJ1-3; D is uncertain. The CDR3 is 13 residues long. Germline CDR1 and CDR2: MGHDK and SYGVNS. Trimming cost V 4 bases and J 0 bases, with 4 bases left between them. As DNA, the CDR3 is TGTGCCAGCAGTGTAAACTCTGGAAACACCATATATTTT. Protein: CASSVNSGNTIYF.

This sequence joins TRBV11-2 and TRBJ2-7; 10 nucleotides align to TRBD2. This CDR3 region has 14 residues. The germline gives CDR1 SGHAT, CDR2 FQNNGV. The V and J ends lost 6 bases and 2 bases, in that order; junction bases with no gene match: 4. CDR3 residues: CASRIAGGAYEQYF. For the CDR3, the DNA is TGTGCCAGCAGGATAGCGGGAGGTGCCTACGAGCAGTACTTC.

The V gene is TRBV11-2, the J gene TRBJ2-5; D may be TRBD1 (6 bases). V shed 1 base and J shed 4 bases, with 16 bases lying between them. The CDR3 is 16 amino acids. Germline V gives CDR1 SGHAT, CDR2 FQNNGV. The CDR3 nucleotides are TGTGCCAGCAGCTTAGCCAATGTAGGGGGTCGAGAGACCCAGTACTTC. It yields the protein CASSLANVGGRETQYF.

The V and J genes are TRBV23-1 and TRBJ2-7; 8 bases agree with TRBD1. TRBV23-1 is filed as an ORF, its function uncertain. The trim removed 0 bases at V and 3 bases at J, leaving 4 bases unmatched. This CDR3 has 15 residues. The CDR3 nucleotides are TGCGCCAGCAGTCAATCGCCCACAGGGGGCTACGAGCAGTACTTC. Its translation: CASSQSPTGGYEQYF.

The V call is TRBV6-2 or TRBV6-3, the J call TRBJ2-3, with 7 bases aligning to TRBD2. This CDR3 has 13 residues. Germline V CDR1 and CDR2: MNHEY, SVGEGT. The V segment lost 5 bases and the J segment 3 bases; nucleotides outside the gene matches: 2. The CDR3 DNA is TGTGCCAGCAGTCGTAGCGGGACAGATACGCAGTATTTT. This encodes CASSRSGTDTQYF.

The gene calls are TRBV24-1 and TRBJ2-3; 7 positions agree with TRBD1. The germline V gene has CDR1 KGHDR and CDR2 SFDVKD. The CDR3 is 15 residues long. V lost 3 bases and J lost 1; bases outside the gene matches: 3. The CDR3 bases are TGTGCCACCAGTGATCCGGGACAGCGCACAGATACGCAGTATTTT. Translation: CATSDPGQRTDTQYF.

The V call is TRBV7-3, the J call TRBJ2-6; D not certain. Germline lookup yields CDR1 SGHTA and CDR2 FQGTGA. V was pared by 5 bases and J by 3 bases, with 11 bases between. This CDR3 is built from 15 residues. The CDR3 sequence: CASSMTLGGANVLTF. The CDR3 bases are TGTGCCAGCAGCATGACACTGGGTGGGGCCAACGTCCTGACTTTC.

The rearrangement links TRBV6-2 or TRBV6-3 to TRBJ2-2; D is uncertain. CDR3 size: 14 residues. Trimming pared 2 bases from V and 1 base from J, leaving 5 bases between. Germline V gene data show CDR1 as MNHEY and CDR2 as SVGEGT. The CDR3 protein is CASSYSRNTGELFF. In nucleotides, the CDR3 is TGTGCCAGCAGTTACAGTAGGAACACCGGGGAGCTGTTTTTT.

The rearrangement links TRBV11-3 to TRBJ1-1; TRBD1 matches at 9 bases. J lost 1 base, V lost 1 base, and 4 bases had no gene match. Germline V gene lookup returns CDR1 SGHNT and CDR2 YENEEA. The CDR3 consists of 16 residues. The CDR3 spells CASSLGAGQGNTEAFF. The CDR3 nucleotides read TGTGCCAGCAGCTTAGGCGCGGGACAGGGGAACACTGAAGCTTTCTTT.

The chain carries TRBV5-4 and TRBJ2-5, with D tentatively TRBD2 (7 bases). CDR3 length: 15 residues. The V and J ends lost 4 bases and 4 bases respectively, with 17 bases between them. The germline CDR1 and CDR2 sequences are SGHNT and YYREEE (reference sequence). The CDR3 region has the DNA TGTGCCAGCAGCCCAGGGGCAGGGGAGGGAGAGACCCAGTACTTC. It encodes CASSPGAGEGETQYF.

This clone was seen a handful of times. J is TRBJ1-2 and V is TRBV7-9; D not certain. V was clipped by 5 bases and J by 6 bases, with 22 bases between them. The CDR3 is 16 residues long. The germline CDR1 and CDR2 sequences are SEHNR and FQNEAQ (reference sequence). The CDR3 DNA reads as TGTGCCAGCAGCCCCAGGATCGGACTGAGCTGGCATGGCTACACCTTC. It is translated as CASSPRIGLSWHGYTF.

This rearrangement joins TRBV6-5 to TRBJ1-2, with 8 bases lining up with TRBD1. Germline CDR1 MNHEY, CDR2 SVGAGI. With 6 bases clipped from V and 4 bases from J, the junction kept 4 bases outside the gene matches. This CDR3 spans 13 amino acids. The CDR3 is CASSQGQVYGYTF. CDR3 nucleotide sequence: TGTGCCAGCAGCCAGGGACAGGTCTATGGCTACACCTTC.

The chain is built from TRBV2 and TRBJ1-3; no definite D call. Trimming removed 11 bases at V and 2 bases at J, with 16 bases between. Per germline, CDR1 SNHLY and CDR2 FYNNEI. This CDR3 comprises 14 residues. This chain's CDR3 is CADSQAQTGNTIYF. The CDR3 region has the DNA TGTGCCGATTCCCAGGCCCAGACTGGAAACACCATATATTTT.

The V and J genes are TRBV19 and TRBJ2-1; 7 positions agree with TRBD2. The CDR3 sequence is 14 residues long. Germline V lookup: CDR1 LNHDA, CDR2 SQIVND (reference sequence). The V and J ends lost 9 bases and 4 bases, in that order; junction bases with no gene match: 9. In nucleotides, the CDR3 is TGTGCCAGCGGGGGGAGGGCAGGGTACAATGAGCAGTTCTTC. This translates into CASGGRAGYNEQFF.

The chain uses TRBV30 and TRBJ1-6; 10 bases agree with TRBD1. V lost 0 bases and J lost 9; bases outside the gene matches: 2. The CDR3 consists of 14 residues. Germline-derived CDR1 and CDR2 are GTSNPN and SVGIG (reference sequence). In nucleotides, the CDR3 is TGTGCCTGGAGTGTAGGGACAGGGGCTTCACCCCTCCACTTT. Translation: CAWSVGTGASPLHF.

The chain has TRBV11-1 and TRBJ2-1; 7 nucleotides agree with TRBD1. V lost 3 bases, J lost 6 bases, and 8 bases stayed unmatched. This CDR3 contains 15 residues. CDR1 is SGHAT, CDR2 FQDESV, per germline (reference sequence). The CDR3 DNA reads TGTGCCAGCAGCTTTAATGGCCCAGGGGGCAATGAGCAGTTCTTC. Encoded protein: CASSFNGPGGNEQFF.

The chain is built from TRBV5-6 and TRBJ1-5; maybe TRBD1 (6 bases). This CDR3 contains 15 residues. Trimming took 5 bases from V and 4 from J, leaving 16 bases between them. Germline V gene lookup returns CDR1 SGHDT and CDR2 YYEEEE. In nucleotides, the CDR3 is TGTGCCAGCAGTCCCTCCGGGACACAGAATCAGCCCCAGCATTTT. The encoded protein is CASSPSGTQNQPQHF.